This passage covers 25 T cell receptor beta chains from one sample sequenced in a study of Ad26.COV2.S vaccination and SARS-CoV-2 variants. The assay was immunoSEQ multiplex PCR, and TCRdb's table has in-frame clones only and misses some. Of fewer than 100,000 clones in the sample, approximately 86% were seen once. Sequenced here: peripheral blood, sampled after recovery from COVID-19. The receptors were gathered from a human donor who had recovered from COVID-19.

The chain joins TRBV3-1 (or the pseudogene TRBV3-2) to TRBJ1-2; D perhaps matches TRBD1 (5 bases). V lost 1 base, J lost 0 bases, and 9 bases lay in between. The CDR3 is 15 amino acids. Germline-derived CDR1 and CDR2 are LGHDT and YNNKEL (reference sequence). The CDR3, as DNA: TGTGCCAGCAGCCAAGGACAGCCCTCTAACTATGGCTACACCTTC. It is translated as CASSQGQPSNYGYTF.

The genes are TRBV28 and TRBJ2-7, with D perhaps matching TRBD2 (6 bases). V was cut by 2 bases and J by 3 bases, with 8 bases left in between. This CDR3 is built from 13 residues. CDR1 is MDHEN, CDR2 SYDVKM, per germline. The CDR3 nucleotides are TGTGCCAGCAGTTTAGTGGGGGGCTACGAGCAGTACTTC. Translating it yields CASSLVGGYEQYF.

The gene calls are TRBV11-3 and TRBJ2-1, with 7 bases that match TRBD2. Germline-derived CDR1 and CDR2 are SGHNT and YENEEA. The CDR3 is made up of 15 amino acids. J was trimmed by 10 bases and V by 2 bases; bases with no gene match: 11. The CDR3 DNA follows: TGTGCCAGCAGCTTAATGGCGGGAGCAGTCAGGGAGCAGTTCTTC. Translating gives CASSLMAGAVREQFF.

In this sample, this clone turned up a few times. V and J are TRBV6-1 and TRBJ2-7; D is unclear. Trimming took off 1 base at V and 3 bases at J, with 7 bases between the two ends. From germline, CDR1 is MNHNS and CDR2 SASEGT. CDR3 length: 13 residues. The CDR3 bases are TGTGCCAGCAGTGAAGGACTGAGCTACGAGCAGTACTTC. Amino acids: CASSEGLSYEQYF.

The rearrangement links TRBV19 to TRBJ2-3, with unresolved D. Trimming removed 7 bases at V and 6 bases at J, with 14 bases between. Germline V gives CDR1 LNHDA, CDR2 SQIVND (reference sequence). The CDR3 covers 13 residues. Written as DNA, the CDR3 is TGTGCCAGTAACCCTTTGGAAGGGGATACGCAGTATTTT. Translating gives CASNPLEGDTQYF. Variable domain in full (rest from reference TRBV19 and TRBJ2-3): DGGITQSPKYLFRKEGQNVTLSCEQNLNHDAMYWYRQDPGQGLRLIYYSQIVNDFQKGDIAEGYSVSREKKESFPLTVTSAQKNPTAFYLCASNPLEGDTQYFGPGTRLTVL.

This clone was detected a few times. The V and J genes are TRBV7-9 and TRBJ2-7; D gene unclear. The CDR3 is 14 amino acids. Germline-derived CDR1 and CDR2 are SEHNR and FQNEAQ (reference sequence). Deletions cut 1 base from V and 1 base from J, with 8 bases between. The CDR3 protein is CASSLVSGSYEQYF. DNA for the CDR3: TGTGCCAGCAGCTTAGTTTCGGGTTCCTACGAGCAGTACTTC.

This sequence joins TRBV7-7 and TRBJ1-6; a possible D gene is TRBD1 (5 bases). The V gene lost 1 base and the J gene lost 14 bases, with 27 bases spanning the gap. This CDR3 comprises 18 residues. The V gene's germline CDR1 is SSHAT and CDR2 FNYEAQ (reference sequence). Here the CDR3 DNA reads TGTGCCAGCAGCTTAGGTGAGACAGAACCTATGCTAGAATTCACCCTCCACTTT. Translation gives CASSLGETEPMLEFTLHF.

This chain links TRBV9 with TRBJ1-1; D gene ambiguous. The CDR3 covers 15 residues. Trimming took off 0 bases at V and 5 bases at J, with 14 bases between the two ends. Germline V gene data show CDR1 as SGDLS and CDR2 as YYNGEE. CDR3 sequence: CASSVDGWGETEAFF. The CDR3 nucleotides read TGTGCCAGCAGCGTAGACGGTTGGGGAGAAACTGAAGCTTTCTTT.

The chain recombines TRBV27 with TRBJ2-7, with TRBD2 identical over 9 bases. CDR1 is MNHEY and CDR2 is SMNVEV in the germline V gene (reference sequence). This CDR3 has 16 amino acids. With V trimmed by 3 bases and J by 9 bases, 15 bases remained unmatched. As DNA, the CDR3 is TGTGCCAGCAGTTTTTCCTTAGCGGGAGCGCGTTTTGGGCAGTACTTC. Translating gives CASSFSLAGARFGQYF.

The gene calls are TRBV18 and TRBJ2-3; 9 bases are shared with TRBD2. The CDR3 extends over 15 amino acids. The ends lost 1 base at V and 6 bases at J; junction bases unmatched: 5. Germline V CDR1 and CDR2: KGHSH, LQKENI. The CDR3 nucleotides are TGTGCCAGCTCACCACAAAGCGGGAGGAGCGATACGCAGTATTTT. Its protein is CASSPQSGRSDTQYF.

The table lists this clone with a few counts. The chain couples TRBV4-3 to TRBJ2-2, with 9 bases aligning to TRBD1. Germline V gives CDR1 LGHNA, CDR2 YSLEER. V lost 0 bases, J lost 5 bases, and 10 bases stayed unmatched. This CDR3 has 18 amino acids. The CDR3 sequence: CASSQEQGAMRGTGELFF. The CDR3 DNA reads TGCGCCAGCAGCCAAGAACAGGGGGCAATGAGGGGAACCGGGGAGCTGTTTTTT.

J is TRBJ2-7 and V is TRBV5-5; 10 bases are shared with TRBD2. The CDR3 is 14 residues long. The V segment lost 0 bases and the J segment 3 bases; nucleotides outside the gene matches: 0. The germline V gene has CDR1 SGHKS and CDR2 YYEKEE (reference sequence). The CDR3 reads CASSLASGSYEQYF. Written as DNA, the CDR3 is TGTGCCAGCAGCTTGGCTAGCGGGAGCTACGAGCAGTACTTC.

The chain recombines TRBV10-3 with TRBJ2-7, with TRBD2 matching 10 bases. The CDR3 totals 16 residues. With V trimmed by 5 bases and J by 5 bases, 12 bases remained unmatched. Looked up from germline, CDR1 is ENHRY and CDR2 is SYGVKD. CDR3 sequence reads: CAISLPPAGGGNEQYF. As DNA, the CDR3 is TGTGCCATCAGTCTTCCGCCAGCGGGAGGGGGGAACGAGCAGTACTTC.

The chain is built from TRBV18 and TRBJ1-1; D is perhaps TRBD1 (5 bases). Trimming shortened V by 3 bases and J by 11 bases, and 13 bases separated the two germline ends. The CDR3 runs 12 residues. Germline V CDR1 and CDR2: KGHSH, LQKENI. CDR3 nucleotide sequence: TGTGCCAGCTCACCCCCCTATCGGGGCGCTTTCTTT. This gives the protein CASSPPYRGAFF.

CDR3 sequence: CASSYGPGRNEQYF. The DNA of the CDR3 is TGTGCCAGCAGCTATGGCCCGGGGAGGAACGAGCAGTACTTC. The chain carries TRBV28 and TRBJ2-7; TRBD2 might be the D (6 bases). V was cut by 6 bases and J by 5 bases, with 17 bases left in between. This CDR3 has 14 residues. Germline V CDR1 and CDR2: MDHEN, SYDVKM.

The chain recombines TRBV7-9 with TRBJ1-1; 10 nucleotides align to TRBD1. J gave up 0 bases and V 4 bases, and 14 bases lay outside the gene matches. CDR1 is SEHNR and CDR2 is FQNEAQ in the germline V gene (reference sequence). The CDR3 covers 19 residues. The CDR3 DNA follows: TGTGCCAGCAGCTCTCCGGGACAGGGGTCTTCCTCGATGAACACTGAAGCTTTCTTT. Encoded protein: CASSSPGQGSSSMNTEAFF.

This clone was detected once. The CDR3 bases are TGTGCCAGCAGCGTACCGGGACAGGGGGCGGGTGAGCAGTACTTC. This gives the protein CASSVPGQGAGEQYF. The chain links TRBV5-6 to TRBJ2-7; 12 bases match TRBD1. This CDR3 is 15 amino acids long. J lost 7 bases, V lost 4 bases, and 9 bases had no gene match. Germline V gives CDR1 SGHDT, CDR2 YYEEEE.

CDR3 coding DNA: TGTGCCAGCAGTCGATCCCGACAGGGGACATACGAGCAGTACTTC. Protein sequence: CASSRSRQGTYEQYF. The chain recombines TRBV6-6 with TRBJ2-7, with 8 bases aligning to TRBD1. The J segment lost 4 bases and the V segment lost 5 bases, leaving 10 bases of the junction unmatched. The length of the CDR3 is 15 residues. Germline assignment: CDR1 MNHNY and CDR2 SVGAGI (reference sequence).

This clone has a handful of counts. The chain is built from TRBV9 and TRBJ1-3, with D perhaps TRBD1 (6 bases). The length of the CDR3 is 15 residues. Germline values: CDR1 SGDLS, CDR2 YYNGEE. Trimming removed 3 bases at V and 0 bases at J, with 10 bases between. The CDR3 loop is CASSETGFSGNTIYF. The CDR3 DNA is TGTGCCAGCAGCGAAACAGGGTTCTCTGGAAACACCATATATTTT.

V is TRBV10-2 and J is TRBJ2-1; D remains ambiguous. This CDR3 has 15 residues. Germline lookup yields CDR1 WSHSY and CDR2 SAAADI. V was clipped by 7 bases and J by 0 bases, with 13 bases between them. The CDR3 bases are TGCGCCAGCACCCTCTCTATGAGCTCCTACAATGAGCAGTTCTTC. It is translated as CASTLSMSSYNEQFF.

The chain joins TRBV7-9 to TRBJ2-1; D is unclear. CDR3 length: 12 residues. V gave up 4 bases and J gave up 11 bases, with 12 bases separating them. The germline gives CDR1 SEHNR, CDR2 FQNEAQ (reference sequence). Here the CDR3 reads CASSYGDPQQFF. DNA for the CDR3: TGTGCCAGCAGCTATGGGGATCCCCAGCAGTTCTTC.

The chain is built from TRBV13 and TRBJ1-3; D gene unclear. V lost 5 bases and J lost 0, with 8 bases in between. The CDR3 length is 14 residues. Germline V gene sequence: CDR1 PRHDT, CDR2 FYEKMQ (reference sequence). CDR3 sequence reads: CASSDGYSGNTIYF. The DNA of the CDR3 is TGTGCCAGCAGCGACGGTTACTCTGGAAACACCATATATTTT.

This clone was recorded once. This chain uses TRBV5-6 with TRBJ2-7; 13 nucleotides align to TRBD2. The germline V gene encodes CDR1 SGHDT and CDR2 YYEEEE. The CDR3 runs to 14 residues. Losses at the gene ends were 4 bases for V and 5 bases for J; bases not matched to a gene: 3. The CDR3 coding sequence is TGTGCCAGCAGCGGAGGACTAGCGGGAGACGAGCAGTACTTC. This sequence encodes CASSGGLAGDEQYF. Full variable domain (remainder filled in from reference TRBV5-6 and TRBJ2-7): DAGVTQSPTHLIKTRGQQVTLRCSPKSGHDTVSWYQQALGQGPQFIFQYYEEEERQRGNFPDRFSGHQFPNYSSELNVNALLLGDSALYLCASSGGLAGDEQYFGPGTRLTVT.

The sample holds many counts of this clone. This chain joins TRBV4-1 and TRBJ2-2; a possible D gene is TRBD1 (5 bases). Trimming took 0 bases from V and 0 from J, leaving 11 bases between them. The V gene's germline CDR1 is MGHRA and CDR2 YSYEKL. This CDR3 has 17 amino acids. Here the CDR3 DNA reads TGCGCCAGCAGCCAAGAGAAGACAGCATCGAACACCGGGGAGCTGTTTTTT. Translating it yields CASSQEKTASNTGELFF.

This chain joins TRBV4-3 and TRBJ2-3, with 8 bases lining up with TRBD2. The germline CDR1 and CDR2 sequences are LGHNA and YSLEER. Trimming removed 0 bases from V and 7 bases from J; junction bases left unmatched: 6. There are 15 residues in the CDR3. The CDR3 spells CASSQDAGGQNTQYF. As DNA, the CDR3 is TGCGCCAGCAGCCAAGATGCGGGAGGTCAAAATACGCAGTATTTT.